The 30 T cell receptor beta chains given below trace back to one sample, sequenced in a study of blood T cell repertoires in COVID-19. Produced via immunoSEQ multiplex PCR; TCRdb's table is partial and in-frame only. This sample carries tens of thousands of clones, around 90% of them seen once, and the ten largest clones take 2.5% to 3.5%. The material sequenced was peripheral blood. The origin of the receptors is a woman in her 50s with active or convalescent COVID-19.

The chain carries TRBV2 and TRBJ1-5; tentatively, D is TRBD1 (6 bases). The length of the CDR3 is 14 residues. Trimming removed 2 bases from V and 5 bases from J, with 10 bases in between. Germline assignment: CDR1 SNHLY and CDR2 FYNNEI. The DNA for the CDR3 is TGTGCCAGCAGTGAATTCAGGGGACATCAGCCCCAGCATTTT. Translation: CASSEFRGHQPQHF.

V is TRBV7-9 and J is TRBJ1-1; D is unresolved. This CDR3 comprises 13 residues. The V end lost 7 bases, the J end lost 1 base, and 10 bases lay between the germline ends. Germline V gives CDR1 SEHNR, CDR2 FQNEAQ (reference sequence). The chain's CDR3 is CASNHYENTEAFF. For the CDR3, the DNA is TGTGCCAGCAACCACTACGAGAACACTGAAGCTTTCTTT. The full variable domain, completed using reference TRBV7-9 and TRBJ1-1, is DTGVSQNPRHKITKRGQNVTFRCDPISEHNRLYWYRQTLGQGPEFLTYFQNEAQLEKSRLLSDRFSAERPKGSFSTLEIQRTEQGDSAMYLCASNHYENTEAFFGQGTRLTVV.

The chain uses TRBV7-2 and TRBJ1-6; D uncertain. The CDR3 has 14 residues. Trimming pared 3 bases from V and 7 bases from J, leaving 10 bases between. Germline CDR1 SGHTA, CDR2 FQGNSA. CDR3 sequence (DNA): TGTGCCAGCAGCTTCACAGTCCCCAATTCACCCCTCCACTTT. The encoded protein is CASSFTVPNSPLHF.

In this sample, this clone turned up once. This rearrangement joins TRBV5-1 to TRBJ2-7, with 8 bases lining up with TRBD2. CDR1 is SGHRS and CDR2 is YFSETQ in the germline V gene. J was trimmed by 2 bases and V by 3 bases; bases with no gene match: 4. The CDR3 totals 14 residues. CDR3 protein: CASSWRGAAYEQYF. For the CDR3, the DNA is TGCGCCAGCAGCTGGCGGGGGGCCGCCTACGAGCAGTACTTC.

The chain is built from TRBV5-1 and TRBJ2-1; TRBD1 aligns across 11 bases. Germline values: CDR1 SGHRS, CDR2 YFSETQ. The V and J ends lost 4 bases and 14 bases, in that order; junction bases with no gene match: 8. The CDR3 is 13 residues long. The CDR3 nucleotides read TGCGCCAGCAGCCCCACGGACAGGGGGCGTAAGTTCTTC. This translates into CASSPTDRGRKFF.

The chain uses TRBV5-6 and TRBJ2-1; 8 bases agree with TRBD1. Germline lookup yields CDR1 SGHDT and CDR2 YYEEEE. This CDR3 spans 13 amino acids. V gave up 2 bases and J gave up 10 bases; unmatched junction bases: 5. The chain's CDR3 is CASSFQGAREQFF. The CDR3 DNA reads TGTGCCAGCAGCTTCCAGGGGGCACGGGAGCAGTTCTTC. Using reference TRBV5-6 and TRBJ2-1 for the parts outside the CDR3, the full variable domain is DAGVTQSPTHLIKTRGQQVTLRCSPKSGHDTVSWYQQALGQGPQFIFQYYEEEERQRGNFPDRFSGHQFPNYSSELNVNALLLGDSALYLCASSFQGAREQFFGPGTRLTVL.

The V and J genes are TRBV6-5 and TRBJ1-1; TRBD1 matches at 8 bases. V dropped 6 bases and J dropped 4; count of bases not matched to a gene: 4. Per germline, CDR1 MNHEY and CDR2 SVGAGI. This CDR3 is 13 amino acids long. Written as DNA, the CDR3 is TGTGCCAGCAGGACCCAGGGGGCCACTGAAGCTTTCTTT. This gives the protein CASRTQGATEAFF.

The chain combines TRBV27 with TRBJ1-6, with D hard to call. Germline V CDR1 and CDR2: MNHEY, SMNVEV (reference sequence). The CDR3 has 14 amino acids. Trimming removed 1 base from V and 14 bases from J, with 15 bases in between. The CDR3 region is CASSLFAAPQSLHF. The CDR3 DNA is TGTGCCAGCAGTTTATTCGCGGCCCCCCAATCCCTCCACTTT.

The table lists this clone with a few counts. This chain connects TRBV7-9 to TRBJ2-7; no clear D. CDR1 and CDR2 from the germline V gene are SEHNR and FQNEAQ (reference sequence). Trimming removed 4 bases at V and 7 bases at J, with 8 bases between. The length of the CDR3 is 11 residues. The DNA of the CDR3 is TGTGCCAGCAGCTATCGACAAGAGCAGTACTTC. Its protein is CASSYRQEQYF.

This clone was found a few times. V is TRBV11-2 and J is TRBJ2-6, with TRBD1 identical over 9 bases. The CDR3 has 17 amino acids. CDR1 is SGHAT and CDR2 is FQNNGV in the germline V gene. With 10 bases clipped from V and 1 base from J, the junction kept 11 bases outside the gene matches. The CDR3 protein is CATMRGTGSSGANVLTF. As DNA, the CDR3 is TGTGCCACTATGAGGGGGACAGGGAGTTCTGGGGCCAACGTCCTGACTTTC.

The rearrangement uses TRBV19 and TRBJ1-1; 9 bases are a match to TRBD1. The CDR3 is made up of 15 amino acids. Germline values: CDR1 LNHDA, CDR2 SQIVND (reference sequence). V was clipped by 5 bases and J by 6 bases; unmatched bases: 10. Here the CDR3 DNA reads TGTGCCAGTAGTTCGGGACAGGGATCACTAGCTGAAGCTTTCTTT. It codes for CASSSGQGSLAEAFF.

This clone was seen a handful of times. The CDR3: CASSYSGHLSANYGYTF. Here the CDR3 DNA reads TGTGCCAGCAGTTACTCGGGCCATCTTAGCGCTAACTATGGCTACACCTTC. The chain employs TRBV6-2 or TRBV6-3 and TRBJ1-2, with D hard to call. Trimming removed 0 bases from V and 0 bases from J, with 14 bases in between. Germline loops: CDR1 MNHEY, CDR2 SVGEGT. There are 17 residues in the CDR3.

The V call is TRBV5-6, the J call TRBJ1-3; D unresolved. V was pared by 1 base and J by 0 bases, with 8 bases between. The CDR3 length is 15 residues. CDR1 and CDR2 (germline): SGHDT, YYEEEE. The chain's CDR3 is CASSLYGSSGNTIYF. As DNA, the CDR3 is TGTGCCAGCAGCTTGTACGGGAGCTCTGGAAACACCATATATTTT.

The chain couples TRBV7-6 to TRBJ2-1, with 8 positions matching TRBD2. CDR1 and CDR2 from the germline V gene are SGHVS and FNYEAQ. Trimming cost V 5 bases and J 1 base; bases outside gene matches: 7. The CDR3 length is 16 residues. CDR3 amino acids: CASSQGSGGSYNEQFF. In DNA form, the CDR3 reads TGTGCCAGCAGCCAGGGGAGCGGGGGTTCCTACAATGAGCAGTTCTTC.

This sequence joins TRBV5-1 and TRBJ1-4; perhaps TRBD1 as D (5 bases). The CDR3 has 13 residues. CDR1 is SGHRS, CDR2 YFSETQ, per germline. V dropped 2 bases and J dropped 8 bases, with 10 bases sitting between them. In DNA form, the CDR3 reads TGCGCCAGCAGCTTTCAGGGAGGGGAAAAACTGTTTTTT. Its translation: CASSFQGGEKLFF.

This chain links TRBV29-1 with TRBJ1-1; tentative D call: TRBD1 (6 bases). The CDR3 runs 13 residues. Germline V lookup: CDR1 SQVTM, CDR2 ANQGSEA. Deletions cut 5 bases from V and 5 bases from J, with 15 bases between. DNA of the CDR3: TGCAGCGTTAGGTTCCAGGGGATAACTGAAGCTTTCTTT. This codes for CSVRFQGITEAFF.

The rearrangement uses TRBV18 and TRBJ1-1, with a tentative D call TRBD1 (5 bases). Trimming cost V 2 bases and J 4 bases, with 17 bases left between them. Looked up from germline, CDR1 is KGHSH and CDR2 is LQKENI. This CDR3 has 16 amino acids. The CDR3 DNA follows: TGTGCCAGCTCACCAATCGGTCCAGGGCCGAGCACTGAAGCTTTCTTT. It is translated as CASSPIGPGPSTEAFF.

The rearrangement links TRBV10-3 to TRBJ2-1; 12 bases line up with TRBD2. The germline V gene has CDR1 ENHRY and CDR2 SYGVKD. The trim removed 6 bases at V and 6 bases at J, leaving 6 bases unmatched. The CDR3 length is 15 residues. The CDR3 sequence: CAIRETSGGSNEQFF. As DNA, the CDR3 is TGTGCCATCAGGGAAACTAGCGGGGGGTCCAATGAGCAGTTCTTC.

A single count supports this clone. The V and J genes are TRBV19 and TRBJ1-2; 9 nucleotides match TRBD1. The V and J ends lost 4 bases and 4 bases, in that order; junction bases with no gene match: 13. CDR3 length equals 17 residues. Germline V lookup: CDR1 LNHDA, CDR2 SQIVND (reference sequence). CDR3 protein: CASSRGTGIRIRYGYTF. CDR3 nucleotide sequence: TGTGCCAGTAGTAGAGGGACAGGGATTCGAATACGCTATGGCTACACCTTC. The full variable domain, completed using reference TRBV19 and TRBJ1-2, is DGGITQSPKYLFRKEGQNVTLSCEQNLNHDAMYWYRQDPGQGLRLIYYSQIVNDFQKGDIAEGYSVSREKKESFPLTVTSAQKNPTAFYLCASSRGTGIRIRYGYTFGSGTRLTVV.

This chain uses TRBV15 with TRBJ1-5; TRBD1 matches at 8 bases. The V gene's germline CDR1 is LNHNV and CDR2 YYDKDF (reference sequence). V dropped 1 base and J dropped 1; count of bases not matched to a gene: 6. CDR3 length equals 17 residues. The CDR3 region is CATSRVWTGTSNQPQHF. The CDR3 coding sequence is TGTGCCACCAGCAGAGTTTGGACAGGGACGAGCAATCAGCCCCAGCATTTT.

This rearrangement joins TRBV19 to TRBJ2-4; tentative D call: TRBD1 (5 bases). The V gene's germline CDR1 is LNHDA and CDR2 SQIVND (reference sequence). The CDR3 covers 15 residues. V was cut by 5 bases and J by 3 bases, with 14 bases left in between. The CDR3 nucleotides are TGTGCCAGTAGTCCCCGGACATCAGGCAAAAACATTCAGTACTTC. Its protein is CASSPRTSGKNIQYF.

The chain recombines TRBV6-1 with TRBJ1-4; D might be TRBD1 (6 bases). Per germline, CDR1 MNHNS and CDR2 SASEGT. This CDR3 is 13 amino acids long. V gave up 3 bases and J gave up 7 bases, with 9 bases separating them. CDR3 DNA sequence: TGTGCCAGCAGTGACAGGGGTGGTGAAAAACTGTTTTTT. It is translated as CASSDRGGEKLFF.

V is TRBV5-5 and J is TRBJ2-2; D is unresolved. Germline V gene data show CDR1 as SGHKS and CDR2 as YYEKEE (reference sequence). The V end lost 3 bases, the J end lost 6 bases, and 12 bases lay between the germline ends. The CDR3 has 14 residues. The CDR3, as DNA: TGTGCCAGCAGCTACCCGGGTGTGGCCGGGGAGCTGTTTTTT. It is translated as CASSYPGVAGELFF.

V gene TRBV3-1 (or the pseudogene TRBV3-2) combines with J gene TRBJ1-4, with D perhaps matching TRBD1 (5 bases). CDR1 and CDR2 (germline): LGHDT, YNNKEL (reference sequence). V lost 0 bases to trimming and J lost 2 bases, with 13 bases between them. The CDR3 consists of 17 residues. The CDR3 coding sequence is TGTGCCAGCAGCCAAGACTCCCAGGGAGGGACTAATGAAAAACTGTTTTTT. Its translation: CASSQDSQGGTNEKLFF.

The J gene is TRBJ1-1, the V gene TRBV5-5; no reliable D call. Trimming removed 6 bases at V and 0 bases at J, with 12 bases between. CDR3 length equals 14 residues. CDR1 is SGHKS and CDR2 is YYEKEE in the germline V gene (reference sequence). CDR3 loop: CASILSFLNTEAFF. The CDR3 DNA sequence: TGTGCCAGCATCCTCTCCTTCTTGAACACTGAAGCTTTCTTT.

V gene TRBV6-5 combines with J gene TRBJ2-7; 9 positions agree with TRBD1. The V segment lost 5 bases and the J segment 6 bases; nucleotides outside the gene matches: 5. The CDR3 length is 13 residues. Looked up from germline, CDR1 is MNHEY and CDR2 is SVGAGI. This CDR3 reads CASSRDREGEQYF. The CDR3 DNA reads TGTGCCAGCAGTCGGGACAGGGAGGGCGAGCAGTACTTC.

The chain has TRBV29-1 and TRBJ2-5; D is ambiguous. Deletions cut 4 bases from V and 1 base from J, with 7 bases between. CDR1 SQVTM and CDR2 ANQGSEA come from the germline V gene. This CDR3 is 12 amino acids long. The CDR3 protein is CSVVESQETQYF. CDR3 DNA: TGCAGCGTTGTTGAGAGCCAAGAGACCCAGTACTTC.

This rearrangement joins TRBV7-2 to TRBJ1-4; TRBD1 aligns across 8 bases. The CDR3 totals 15 residues. CDR1 and CDR2 from the germline V gene are SGHTA and FQGNSA. The V gene end was trimmed by 4 bases and the J gene end by 6 bases; junction bases not matched to a gene: 7. CDR3 DNA: TGTGCCAGCAGCTCCCCCAGGGGGCGTTATGAAAAACTGTTTTTT. Its protein product is CASSSPRGRYEKLFF.

The rearrangement links TRBV9 to TRBJ2-5; tentative D call: TRBD1 (8 bases). Deletions cut 2 bases from V and 5 bases from J, with 13 bases between. CDR3 length equals 14 residues. Germline-derived CDR1 and CDR2 are SGDLS and YYNGEE. CDR3 bases: TGTGCCAGCAGCGTTGACAGGGGAGGGGAGACCCAGTACTTC. It yields the protein CASSVDRGGETQYF.

The chain carries TRBV4-3 and TRBJ1-5; no firm D call. CDR3 size: 15 residues. Germline loops: CDR1 LGHNA, CDR2 YSLEER. Trimming took 2 bases from V and 3 from J, leaving 11 bases between them. CDR3 sequence reads: CASSQSDWANQPQHF. CDR3 coding DNA: TGCGCCAGCAGCCAATCGGACTGGGCCAATCAGCCCCAGCATTTT.